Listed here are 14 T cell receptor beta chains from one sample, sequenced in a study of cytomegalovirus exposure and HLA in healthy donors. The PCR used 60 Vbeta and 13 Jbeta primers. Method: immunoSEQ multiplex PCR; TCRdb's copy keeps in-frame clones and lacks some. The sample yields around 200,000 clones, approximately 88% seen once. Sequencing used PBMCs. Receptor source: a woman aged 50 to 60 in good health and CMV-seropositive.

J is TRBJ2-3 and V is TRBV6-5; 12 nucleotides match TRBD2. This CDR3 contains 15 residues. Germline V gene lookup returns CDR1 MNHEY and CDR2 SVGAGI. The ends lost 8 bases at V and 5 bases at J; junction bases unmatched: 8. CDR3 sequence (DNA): TGTGCCAGCGGTTCTAGCGGGGGGGCTGGAGATACGCAGTATTTT. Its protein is CASGSSGGAGDTQYF.

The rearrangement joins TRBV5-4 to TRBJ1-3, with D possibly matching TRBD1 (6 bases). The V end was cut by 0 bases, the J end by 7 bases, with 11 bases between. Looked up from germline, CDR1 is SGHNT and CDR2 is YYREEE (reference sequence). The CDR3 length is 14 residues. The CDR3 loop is CASSLGRGTNTIYF. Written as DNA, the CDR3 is TGTGCCAGCAGCTTGGGAAGGGGGACGAACACCATATATTTT.

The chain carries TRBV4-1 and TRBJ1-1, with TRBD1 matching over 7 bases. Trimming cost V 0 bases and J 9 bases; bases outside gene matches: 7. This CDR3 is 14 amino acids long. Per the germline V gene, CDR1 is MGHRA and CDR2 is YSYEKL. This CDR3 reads CASSQEGRGMQAFF. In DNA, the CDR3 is TGCGCCAGCAGCCAAGAGGGCAGGGGGATGCAAGCTTTCTTT.

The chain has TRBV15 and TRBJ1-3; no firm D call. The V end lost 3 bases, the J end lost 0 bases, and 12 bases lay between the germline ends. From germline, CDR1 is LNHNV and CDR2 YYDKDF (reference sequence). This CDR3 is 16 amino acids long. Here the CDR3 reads CATSSEFMSSGNTIYF. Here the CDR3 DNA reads TGTGCCACCAGCAGCGAATTTATGAGCTCTGGAAACACCATATATTTT. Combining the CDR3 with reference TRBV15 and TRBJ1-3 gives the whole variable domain DAMVIQNPRYQVTQFGKPVTLSCSQTLNHNVMYWYQQKSSQAPKLLFHYYDKDFNNEADTPDNFQSRRPNTSFCFLDIRSPGLGDTAMYLCATSSEFMSSGNTIYFGEGSWLTVV.

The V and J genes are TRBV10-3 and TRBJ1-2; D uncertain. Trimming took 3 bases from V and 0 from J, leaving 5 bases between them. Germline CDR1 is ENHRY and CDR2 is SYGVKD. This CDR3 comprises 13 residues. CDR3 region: CAISDYTNYGYTF. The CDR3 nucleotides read TGTGCCATCAGTGATTACACTAACTATGGCTACACCTTC.

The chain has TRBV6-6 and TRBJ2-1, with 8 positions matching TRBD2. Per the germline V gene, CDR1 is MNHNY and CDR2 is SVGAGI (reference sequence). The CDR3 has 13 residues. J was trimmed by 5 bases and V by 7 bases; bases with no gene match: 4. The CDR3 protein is CASTLAGNNEQFF. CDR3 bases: TGTGCCAGCACCCTAGCGGGTAACAATGAGCAGTTCTTC.

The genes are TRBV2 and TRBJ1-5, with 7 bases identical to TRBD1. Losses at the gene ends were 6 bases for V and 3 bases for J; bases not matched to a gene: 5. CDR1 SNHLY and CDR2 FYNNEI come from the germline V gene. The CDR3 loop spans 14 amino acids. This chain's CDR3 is CASSDREINQPQHF. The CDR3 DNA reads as TGTGCCAGCAGCGACAGGGAGATCAATCAGCCCCAGCATTTT.

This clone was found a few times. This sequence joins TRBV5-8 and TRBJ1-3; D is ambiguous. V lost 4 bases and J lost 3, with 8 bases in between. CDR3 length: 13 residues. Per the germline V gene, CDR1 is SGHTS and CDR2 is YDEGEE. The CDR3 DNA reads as TGTGCCAGCAGCCTTCGGGGTGGAAACACCATATATTTT. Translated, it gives CASSLRGGNTIYF.

CDR3 residues: CASSQRSTEAFF. Here the CDR3 DNA reads TGTGCCAGCAGTCAACGTAGCACTGAAGCTTTCTTT. V gene TRBV28 combines with J gene TRBJ1-1; D gene ambiguous. CDR3 length equals 12 residues. Between the trimmed V and J ends, which lost 5 bases and 4 bases, there was a span of 8 bases. Looked up from germline, CDR1 is MDHEN and CDR2 is SYDVKM. The whole variable domain, filled in from reference TRBV28 and TRBJ1-1, reads DVKVTQSSRYLVKRTGEKVFLECVQDMDHENMFWYRQDPGLGLRLIYFSYDVKMKEKGDIPEGYSVSREKKERFSLILESASTNQTSMYLCASSQRSTEAFFGQGTRLTVV.

The CDR3 DNA is TGTGCCAGCAGCCCCCGTTCTTACACAGATACGCAGTATTTT. Protein product: CASSPRSYTDTQYF. The chain has TRBV7-2 and TRBJ2-3; D is ambiguous. With 5 bases removed from V and 2 bases from J, the gap between germline ends came to 11 bases. The length of the CDR3 is 14 residues. CDR1 is SGHTA, CDR2 FQGNSA, per germline. The variable domain in full, with the rest retrieved from reference TRBV7-2 and TRBJ2-3, is GAGVSQSPSNKVTEKGKDVELRCDPISGHTALYWYRQSLGQGLEFLIYFQGNSAPDKSGLPSDRFSAERTGGSVSTLTIQRTQQEDSAVYLCASSPRSYTDTQYFGPGTRLTVL.

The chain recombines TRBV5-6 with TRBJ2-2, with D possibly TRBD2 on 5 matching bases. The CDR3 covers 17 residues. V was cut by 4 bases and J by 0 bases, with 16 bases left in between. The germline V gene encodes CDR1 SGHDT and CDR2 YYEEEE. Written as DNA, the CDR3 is TGTGCCAGCAGCGTAGCAAGACTATCGGCGAACACCGGGGAGCTGTTTTTT. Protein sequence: CASSVARLSANTGELFF.

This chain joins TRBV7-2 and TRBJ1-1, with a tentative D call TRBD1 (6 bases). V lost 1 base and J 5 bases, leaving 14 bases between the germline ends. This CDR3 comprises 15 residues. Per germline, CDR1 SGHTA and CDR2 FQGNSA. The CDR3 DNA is TGTGCCAGCAGCTTAGAAGGGGGGGGATGGACTGAAGCTTTCTTT. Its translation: CASSLEGGGWTEAFF.

DNA for the CDR3: TGTGCCAGCAGTTATCGGGACAGGGGCAACTATGGCTACACCTTC. Translated, it gives CASSYRDRGNYGYTF. The chain joins TRBV6-5 to TRBJ1-2, with 10 bases aligning to TRBD1. Trimming removed 3 bases from V and 2 bases from J; junction bases left unmatched: 3. Per germline, CDR1 MNHEY and CDR2 SVGAGI. CDR3 length: 15 amino acids.

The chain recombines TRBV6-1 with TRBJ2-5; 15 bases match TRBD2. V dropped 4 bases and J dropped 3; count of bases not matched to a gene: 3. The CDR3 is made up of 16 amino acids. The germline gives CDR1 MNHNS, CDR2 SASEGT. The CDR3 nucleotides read TGTGCCAGCAGTGTCGGACTAGCGGGGGGGGAAGAGACCCAGTACTTC. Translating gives CASSVGLAGGEETQYF.